A selection of T cell receptor beta chains follows, all from one sample in a study of blood T cells in healthy people across ages. TCRdb reanalysed the 5' RACE reads using MiXCR and keeps one entry per CDR3 protein. Altogether about 620,000 distinct CDR3 sequences are present, about 51% being singletons, with the ten largest covering roughly 12%. The sequenced sample consisted of blood. The receptors were gathered from a woman aged 80 or over in good health. CDR3s include the opening cysteine and the closing phenylalanine or tryptophan. D genes are given only for firm matches. Size is omitted from some rows. Given values are once, few, many or a class for expanded clones.

d_call j_call v_call clone_size cdr3_aa cdr3_nt
NA TRBJ2-5 TRBV29-1 many CSVDSQATQETQYF TGCAGCGTTGATTCACAGGCGACGCAAGAGACCCAGTACTTC
TRBD1 TRBJ2-5 TRBV5-8 NA CASSPAGQAGETQYF TGTGCCAGCAGCCCCGCGGGACAGGCGGGGGAGACCCAGTACTTC
NA TRBJ2-7 TRBV25-1 few CASSDGGVEQYF TGTGCCAGCAGCGACGGAGGGGTCGAGCAGTACTTC
NA TRBJ2-7 TRBV29-1 many CSVLRSSYEQYF TGCAGCGTTTTACGGAGCTCCTACGAGCAGTACTTC
NA TRBJ2-7 TRBV20-1 NA CSAQKTYEQYF TGCAGTGCCCAAAAGACCTACGAGCAGTACTTC
NA TRBJ2-3 TRBV12-3/TRBV12-4 few CASSLSAGLTDTQYF TGTGCCAGCAGTTTAAGTGCAGGGCTCACAGATACGCAGTATTTT
TRBD2 TRBJ2-7 TRBV20-1 NA CSAPGLASGYNEQYF TGCAGTGCACCGGGGCTTGCTAGCGGCTACAATGAGCAGTACTTC
TRBD2 TRBJ2-3 TRBV29-1 NA CSVTSGGDTQYF TGCAGCGTGACTAGCGGGGGGGATACGCAGTATTTT
NA TRBJ2-2 TRBV29-1 NA CSVRGGKKRESTGELFF TGCAGCGTTAGAGGAGGAAAAAAACGAGAAAGCACCGGGGAGCTGTTTTTT
NA TRBJ2-3 TRBV30 NA CAWSVIGGSPDTQYF TGTGCCTGGAGTGTAATAGGGGGAAGTCCAGATACGCAGTATTTT
NA TRBJ1-3 TRBV28 NA CASGQLRSGNTIYF TGTGCCAGCGGACAGCTCCGCTCTGGAAACACCATATATTTT
TRBD2 TRBJ2-3 TRBV20-1 many CSARGSGGAQYF TGCAGTGCTAGAGGGTCGGGGGGAGCGCAGTATTTT
TRBD1 TRBJ1-3 TRBV11-2 NA CASSRLQGGSSGNTIYF TGTGCCAGCAGCCGTCTCCAGGGGGGAAGCTCTGGAAACACCATATATTTT
NA TRBJ2-3 TRBV25-1 many CASSDSGLDTQYF TGTGCCAGCAGTGACAGCGGGTTAGATACGCAGTATTTT
NA TRBJ2-3 TRBV5-1 many CASSLQGTSTDTQYF TGCGCCAGCAGCTTACAGGGGACTAGCACAGATACGCAGTATTTT
NA TRBJ2-7 TRBV5-1 many CASSLGRRYSYEQYF TGCGCCAGCAGCTTGGGCCGGCGGTACTCCTACGAGCAGTACTTC